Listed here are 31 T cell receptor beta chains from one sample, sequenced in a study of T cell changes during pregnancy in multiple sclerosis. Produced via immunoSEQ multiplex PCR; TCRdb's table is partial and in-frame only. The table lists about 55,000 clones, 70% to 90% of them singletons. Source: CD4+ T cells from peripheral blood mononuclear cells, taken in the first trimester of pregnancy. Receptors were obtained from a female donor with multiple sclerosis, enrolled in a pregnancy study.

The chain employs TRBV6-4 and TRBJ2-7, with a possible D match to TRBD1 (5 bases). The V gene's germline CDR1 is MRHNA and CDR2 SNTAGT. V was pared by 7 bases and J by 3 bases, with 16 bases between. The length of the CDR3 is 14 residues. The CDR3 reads CASKDVTVLYEQYF. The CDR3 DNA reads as TGTGCCAGCAAGGACGTGACAGTCCTCTACGAGCAGTACTTC.

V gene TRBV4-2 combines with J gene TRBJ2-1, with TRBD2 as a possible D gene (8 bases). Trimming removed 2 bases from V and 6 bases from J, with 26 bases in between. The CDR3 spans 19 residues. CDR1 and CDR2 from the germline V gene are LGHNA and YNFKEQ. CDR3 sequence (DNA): TGTGCCAGCAGCCAAACTAGCGGTAACTCTAACAGGGGTGTCAATGAGCAGTTCTTC. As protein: CASSQTSGNSNRGVNEQFF.

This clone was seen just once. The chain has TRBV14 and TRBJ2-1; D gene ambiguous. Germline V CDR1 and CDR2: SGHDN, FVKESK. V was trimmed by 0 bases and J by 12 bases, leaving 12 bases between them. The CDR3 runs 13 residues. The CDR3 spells CASSQDARSGQFF. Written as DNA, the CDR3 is TGTGCCAGCAGCCAAGATGCACGTTCCGGGCAGTTCTTC.

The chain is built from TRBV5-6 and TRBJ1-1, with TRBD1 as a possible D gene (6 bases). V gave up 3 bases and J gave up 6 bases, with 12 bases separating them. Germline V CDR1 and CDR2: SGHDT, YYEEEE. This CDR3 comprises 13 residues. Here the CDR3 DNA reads TGTGCCAGCAGCTCAACAGGGAGAGCTGAAGCTTTCTTT. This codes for CASSSTGRAEAFF.

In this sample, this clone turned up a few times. CDR3 protein: CASSEGQAEAFF. The CDR3 DNA sequence: TGTGCCAGCAGCGAAGGACAAGCTGAAGCTTTCTTT. The chain uses TRBV7-9 and TRBJ1-1; possible D gene TRBD1, 5 bases. Germline V gives CDR1 SEHNR, CDR2 FQNEAQ (reference sequence). This CDR3 comprises 12 residues. V lost 5 bases and J lost 6, with 10 bases in between.

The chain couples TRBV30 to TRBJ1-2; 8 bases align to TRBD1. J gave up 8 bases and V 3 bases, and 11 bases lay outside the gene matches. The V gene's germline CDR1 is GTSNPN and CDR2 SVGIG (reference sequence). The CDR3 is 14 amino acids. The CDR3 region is CAWRYDRGLRGYTF. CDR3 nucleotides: TGTGCCTGGAGATACGACAGGGGTCTGAGAGGCTACACCTTC.

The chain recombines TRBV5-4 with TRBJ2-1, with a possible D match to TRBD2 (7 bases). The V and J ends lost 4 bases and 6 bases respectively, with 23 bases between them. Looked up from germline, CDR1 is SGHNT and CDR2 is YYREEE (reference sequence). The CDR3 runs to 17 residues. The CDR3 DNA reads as TGTGCCAGCAGCGGACCCGGTGGACAGTTAGCGGGCAATGAGCAGTTCTTC. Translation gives CASSGPGGQLAGNEQFF.

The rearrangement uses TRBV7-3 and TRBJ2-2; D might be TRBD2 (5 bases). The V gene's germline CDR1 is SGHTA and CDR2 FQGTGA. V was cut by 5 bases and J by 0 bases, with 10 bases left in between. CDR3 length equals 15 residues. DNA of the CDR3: TGTGCCAGCAGCCAGACCGGGACGAACACCGGGGAGCTGTTTTTT. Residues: CASSQTGTNTGELFF.

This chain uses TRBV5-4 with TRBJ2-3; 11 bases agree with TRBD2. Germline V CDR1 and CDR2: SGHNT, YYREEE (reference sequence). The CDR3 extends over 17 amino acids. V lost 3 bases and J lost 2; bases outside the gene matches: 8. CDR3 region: CASSSRLAGIYTDTQYF. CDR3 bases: TGTGCCAGCAGCTCTCGACTAGCGGGGATATACACAGATACGCAGTATTTT. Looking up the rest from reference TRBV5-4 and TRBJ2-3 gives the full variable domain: ETGVTQSPTHLIKTRGQQVTLRCSSQSGHNTVSWYQQALGQGPQFIFQYYREEENGRGNFPPRFSGLQFPNYSSELNVNALELDDSALYLCASSSRLAGIYTDTQYFGPGTRLTVL.

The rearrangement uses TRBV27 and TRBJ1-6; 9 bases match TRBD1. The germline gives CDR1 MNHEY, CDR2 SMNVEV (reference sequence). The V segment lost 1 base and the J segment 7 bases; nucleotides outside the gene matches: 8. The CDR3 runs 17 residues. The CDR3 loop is CASSLWEPGTGNSPLHF. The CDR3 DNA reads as TGTGCCAGCAGTTTATGGGAGCCCGGGACAGGGAATTCACCCCTCCACTTT.

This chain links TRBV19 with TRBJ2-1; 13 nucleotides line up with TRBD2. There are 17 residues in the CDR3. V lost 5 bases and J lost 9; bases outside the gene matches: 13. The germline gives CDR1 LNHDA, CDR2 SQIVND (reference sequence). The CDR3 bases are TGTGCCAGTAGTCCTCCCCGGACTAGCGGGAGAGGAGGTGAGCAGTTCTTC. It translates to CASSPPRTSGRGGEQFF.

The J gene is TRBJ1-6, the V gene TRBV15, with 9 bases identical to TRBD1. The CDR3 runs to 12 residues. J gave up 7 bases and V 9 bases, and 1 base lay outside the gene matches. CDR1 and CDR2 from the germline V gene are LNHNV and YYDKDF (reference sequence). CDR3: CATGTGNSPLHF. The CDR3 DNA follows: TGTGCCACAGGGACAGGGAATTCACCCCTCCACTTT.

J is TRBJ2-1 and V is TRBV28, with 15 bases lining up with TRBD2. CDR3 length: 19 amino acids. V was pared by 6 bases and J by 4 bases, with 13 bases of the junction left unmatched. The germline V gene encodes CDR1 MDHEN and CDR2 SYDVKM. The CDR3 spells CASRISGLAGGNSYNEQFF. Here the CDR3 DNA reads TGTGCCAGCAGGATCTCGGGACTAGCGGGGGGTAATTCTTACAATGAGCAGTTCTTC.

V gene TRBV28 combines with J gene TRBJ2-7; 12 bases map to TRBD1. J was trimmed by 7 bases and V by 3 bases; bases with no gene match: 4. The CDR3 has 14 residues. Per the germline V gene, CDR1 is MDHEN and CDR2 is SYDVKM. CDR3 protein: CASSFRDRGQEQYF. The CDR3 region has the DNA TGTGCCAGCAGTTTCCGGGACAGGGGGCAAGAGCAGTACTTC.

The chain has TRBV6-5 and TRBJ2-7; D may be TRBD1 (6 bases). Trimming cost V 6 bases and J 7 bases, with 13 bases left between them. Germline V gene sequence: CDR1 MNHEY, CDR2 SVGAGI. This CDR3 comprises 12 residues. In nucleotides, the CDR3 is TGTGCCAGCAGGTCACAGGGTTTGGAGCAGTACTTC. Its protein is CASRSQGLEQYF.

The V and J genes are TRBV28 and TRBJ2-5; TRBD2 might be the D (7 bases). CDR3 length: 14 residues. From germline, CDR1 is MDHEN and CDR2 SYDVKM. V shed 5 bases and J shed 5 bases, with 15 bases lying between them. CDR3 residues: CASSRQVGGETQYF. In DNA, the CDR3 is TGTGCCAGCAGTAGACAGGTGGGGGGGGAGACCCAGTACTTC. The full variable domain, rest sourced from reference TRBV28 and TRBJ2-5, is DVKVTQSSRYLVKRTGEKVFLECVQDMDHENMFWYRQDPGLGLRLIYFSYDVKMKEKGDIPEGYSVSREKKERFSLILESASTNQTSMYLCASSRQVGGETQYFGPGTRLLVL.

The CDR3 region has the DNA TGTGCCAGTAGTAGGCCGGGACAGACTTACGAGCAGTACTTC. It specifies CASSRPGQTYEQYF. The gene calls are TRBV19 and TRBJ2-7; 7 bases line up with TRBD1. Germline assignment: CDR1 LNHDA and CDR2 SQIVND (reference sequence). The CDR3 is 14 residues long. The ends lost 4 bases at V and 4 bases at J; junction bases unmatched: 7.

CDR3 coding DNA: TGTGCCAGCAGCTTAGAGCTGCCGAGGGTGGCCCAGTACTTC. Translation: CASSLELPRVAQYF. The chain combines TRBV11-3 with TRBJ2-5; the D gene is possibly TRBD2 (5 bases). CDR3 length: 14 amino acids. Germline CDR1 is SGHNT and CDR2 is YENEEA. V lost 0 bases to trimming and J lost 9 bases, with 14 bases between them. Drawing the rest from reference TRBV11-3 and TRBJ2-5, the complete variable domain is EAGVVQSPRYKIIEKKQPVAFWCNPISGHNTLYWYLQNLGQGPELLIRYENEEAVDDSQLPKDRFSAERLKGVDSTLKIQPAELGDSAVYLCASSLELPRVAQYFGPGTRLLVL.

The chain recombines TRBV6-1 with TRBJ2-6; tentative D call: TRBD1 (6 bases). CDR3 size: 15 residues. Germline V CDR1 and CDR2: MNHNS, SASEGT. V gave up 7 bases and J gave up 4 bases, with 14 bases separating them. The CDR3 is CASNRVFAGANVLTF. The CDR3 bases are TGTGCCAGCAACAGGGTCTTCGCCGGGGCCAACGTCCTGACTTTC.

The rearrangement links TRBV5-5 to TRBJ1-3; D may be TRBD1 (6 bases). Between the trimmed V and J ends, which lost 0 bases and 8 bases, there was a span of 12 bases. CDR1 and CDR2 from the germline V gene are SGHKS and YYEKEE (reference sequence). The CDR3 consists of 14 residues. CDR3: CASSLGPRGDTIYF. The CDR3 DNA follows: TGTGCCAGCAGCTTGGGTCCCAGGGGTGACACCATATATTTT.

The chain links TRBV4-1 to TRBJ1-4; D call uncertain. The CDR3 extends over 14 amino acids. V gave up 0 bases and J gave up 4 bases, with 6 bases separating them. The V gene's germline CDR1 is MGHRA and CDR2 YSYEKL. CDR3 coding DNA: TGCGCCAGCAGCCAAGATTCCGTTAATGAAAAACTGTTTTTT. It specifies CASSQDSVNEKLFF.

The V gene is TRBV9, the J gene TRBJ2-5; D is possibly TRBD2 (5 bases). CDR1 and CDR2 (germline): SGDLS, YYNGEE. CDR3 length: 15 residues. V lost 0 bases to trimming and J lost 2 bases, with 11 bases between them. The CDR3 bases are TGTGCCAGCAGCGTAGATGTTAGCGTTCAAGAGACCCAGTACTTC. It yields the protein CASSVDVSVQETQYF.

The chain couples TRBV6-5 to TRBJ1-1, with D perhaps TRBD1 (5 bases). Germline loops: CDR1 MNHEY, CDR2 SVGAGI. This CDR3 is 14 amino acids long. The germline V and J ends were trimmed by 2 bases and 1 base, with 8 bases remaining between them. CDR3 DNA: TGTGCCAGCAGTTACAGGGGCGAGAACACTGAAGCTTTCTTT. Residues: CASSYRGENTEAFF.

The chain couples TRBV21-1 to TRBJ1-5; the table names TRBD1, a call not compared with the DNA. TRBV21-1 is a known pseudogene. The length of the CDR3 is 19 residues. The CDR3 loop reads CASSNVWGQGPKSNQPQHF. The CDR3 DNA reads TGTGCCAGCAGCAATGTTTGGGGACAGGGGCCCAAGAGCAATCAGCCCCAGCATTTT.

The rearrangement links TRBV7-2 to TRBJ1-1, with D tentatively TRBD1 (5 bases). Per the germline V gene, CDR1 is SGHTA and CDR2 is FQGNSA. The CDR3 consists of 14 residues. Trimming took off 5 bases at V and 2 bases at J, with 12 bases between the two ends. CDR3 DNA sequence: TGTGCCAGCAGCCGACAGAGGCAAAACACTGAAGCTTTCTTT. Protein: CASSRQRQNTEAFF.

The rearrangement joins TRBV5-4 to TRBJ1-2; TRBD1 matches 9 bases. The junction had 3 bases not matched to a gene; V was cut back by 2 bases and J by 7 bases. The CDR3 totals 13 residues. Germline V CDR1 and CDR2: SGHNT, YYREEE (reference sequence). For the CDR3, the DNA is TGTGCCAGCAGCTTACAGGGGGCGCCTGGCTACACCTTC. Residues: CASSLQGAPGYTF.

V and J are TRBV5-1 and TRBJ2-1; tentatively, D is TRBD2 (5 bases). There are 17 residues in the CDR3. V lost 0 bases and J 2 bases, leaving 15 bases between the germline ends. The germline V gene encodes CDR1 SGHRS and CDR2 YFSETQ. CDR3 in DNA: TGCGCCAGCAGCTTGGGGGGAGCTGCCCCACCCTACAATGAGCAGTTCTTC. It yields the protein CASSLGGAAPPYNEQFF. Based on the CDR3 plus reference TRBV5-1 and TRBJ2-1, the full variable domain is KAGVTQTPRYLIKTRGQQVTLSCSPISGHRSVSWYQQTPGQGLQFLFEYFSETQRNKGNFPGRFSGRQFSNSRSEMNVSTLELGDSALYLCASSLGGAAPPYNEQFFGPGTRLTVL.

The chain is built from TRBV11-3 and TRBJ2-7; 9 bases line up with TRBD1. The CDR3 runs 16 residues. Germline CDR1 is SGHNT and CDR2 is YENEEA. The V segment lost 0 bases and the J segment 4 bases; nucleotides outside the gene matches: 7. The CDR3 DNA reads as TGTGCCAGCAGCTTAGAGAAGACAGGGGGGAATTACGAGCAGTACTTC. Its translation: CASSLEKTGGNYEQYF.

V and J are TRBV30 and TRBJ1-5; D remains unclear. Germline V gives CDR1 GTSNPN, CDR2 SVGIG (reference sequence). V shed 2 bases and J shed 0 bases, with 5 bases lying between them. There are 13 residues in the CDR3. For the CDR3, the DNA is TGTGCCTGGAGTACAAATAGCAATCAGCCCCAGCATTTT. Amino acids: CAWSTNSNQPQHF.

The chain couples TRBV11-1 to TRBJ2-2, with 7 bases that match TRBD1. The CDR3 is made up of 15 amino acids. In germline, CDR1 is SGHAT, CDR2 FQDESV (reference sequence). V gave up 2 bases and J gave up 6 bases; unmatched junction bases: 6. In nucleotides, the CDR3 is TGTGCCAGCAGCTTAAGACAGGGAGTAGCCGGGGAGCTGTTTTTT. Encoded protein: CASSLRQGVAGELFF.

The CDR3 nucleotides read TGTGCCAGCAGTTTTAGCAATGAGCAGTTCTTC. Its translation: CASSFSNEQFF. The gene calls are TRBV28 and TRBJ2-1; D gene ambiguous. Germline V gives CDR1 MDHEN, CDR2 SYDVKM. The CDR3 is 11 amino acids. The V gene lost 3 bases and the J gene lost 6 bases, with 3 bases spanning the gap.